The 30 T cell receptor beta chains listed next were all sequenced from one sample in a study of T cells in localized non-small cell lung cancer. Generated by immunoSEQ multiplex PCR, the TCRdb table keeps only in-frame clones and is missing some. The profile shows about 2,600 clones, 22% of them singletons. The sequencing used lung tumor tissue, collected before any cancer treatment. The receptor source for this set is a man aged 40-75 years with stage II lung adenocarcinoma.

The table lists this clone with a few counts. The CDR3 here is CASSLGSAPDNEKLFF. The CDR3 DNA reads TGTGCCAGCAGCTTAGGCTCAGCCCCAGATAATGAAAAACTGTTTTTT. The V gene is TRBV11-3, the J gene TRBJ1-4; D remains unclear. Trimming shortened V by 1 base and J by 4 bases, and 13 bases separated the two germline ends. Germline V gives CDR1 SGHNT, CDR2 YENEEA. This CDR3 is 16 amino acids long.

The genes are TRBV11-3 and TRBJ2-5, with D possibly matching TRBD1 (5 bases). The CDR3 is 15 residues long. Germline V lookup: CDR1 SGHNT, CDR2 YENEEA. V gave up 6 bases and J gave up 0 bases, with 14 bases separating them. CDR3 in DNA: TGTGCCAGCAGAGGGGTGCAGGGCGACCAAGAGACCCAGTACTTC. Translated, it gives CASRGVQGDQETQYF.

J is TRBJ1-2 and V is TRBV18; 10 bases are a match to TRBD1. The V gene end was trimmed by 7 bases and the J gene end by 7 bases; junction bases not matched to a gene: 9. Germline CDR1 and CDR2: KGHSH and LQKENI. The CDR3 is 14 amino acids. The CDR3 sequence: CASFPGTGVSGYTF. In DNA form, the CDR3 reads TGTGCCAGCTTTCCCGGGACAGGGGTTTCTGGCTACACCTTC.

This clone is classed as large. The chain joins TRBV6-8 to TRBJ1-1, with TRBD1 matching over 8 bases. V dropped 3 bases and J dropped 1; count of bases not matched to a gene: 7. Germline V gives CDR1 MNHGY, CDR2 SAAAGT. The CDR3 consists of 16 residues. The CDR3 here is CASSYGGTGRNTEAFF. CDR3 DNA sequence: TGTGCCAGCAGTTATGGGGGGACAGGACGGAACACTGAAGCTTTCTTT.

The chain links TRBV19 to TRBJ2-1; 9 bases are shared with TRBD2. From germline, CDR1 is LNHDA and CDR2 SQIVND (reference sequence). CDR3 length: 15 residues. V dropped 5 bases and J dropped 5; count of bases not matched to a gene: 7. The CDR3, as DNA: TGTGCCAGTAGTCTACGGCGGGGGGGCAACAATGAGCAGTTCTTC. Its protein is CASSLRRGGNNEQFF.

The sample holds a few counts of this clone. The V call is TRBV7-7, the J call TRBJ2-3, with D hard to call. The germline V and J ends were trimmed by 3 bases and 1 base, with 11 bases remaining between them. Germline V gives CDR1 SSHAT, CDR2 FNYEAQ (reference sequence). This CDR3 is 15 amino acids long. CDR3 loop: CASSFLIVGTDTQYF. The CDR3 region has the DNA TGTGCCAGCAGCTTTCTGATTGTGGGCACAGATACGCAGTATTTT.

The chain links TRBV27 to TRBJ1-1; 7 positions match TRBD1. V was pared by 7 bases and J by 5 bases, with 7 bases of the junction left unmatched. The CDR3 is 13 amino acids. CDR1 MNHEY and CDR2 SMNVEV come from the germline V gene (reference sequence). The CDR3 DNA sequence: TGTGCCAGCAAAGACAGGGTAAGAACTGAAGCTTTCTTT. Translated, it gives CASKDRVRTEAFF.

This clone is deemed medium-sized. The rearrangement joins TRBV6-8 to TRBJ1-2; no definite D call. The CDR3 sequence is 13 residues long. Germline CDR1 and CDR2: MNHGY and SAAAGT. V gave up 4 bases and J gave up 4 bases, with 10 bases separating them. The CDR3 nucleotides are TGTGCCAGCAGTTCACGACGGTCCTATGGCTACACCTTC. Encoded protein: CASSSRRSYGYTF.

This clone was detected a few times. V gene TRBV9 combines with J gene TRBJ2-2; a possible D gene is TRBD1 (6 bases). The CDR3 loop spans 15 amino acids. The germline gives CDR1 SGDLS, CDR2 YYNGEE. Trimming cost V 5 bases and J 4 bases, with 15 bases left between them. The CDR3 reads CASSPPGAITGELFF. The DNA of the CDR3 is TGTGCCAGCAGTCCTCCAGGGGCCATCACCGGGGAGCTGTTTTTT.

In its sample, this clone was seen a few times. V and J are TRBV9 and TRBJ1-2; 9 positions agree with TRBD1. The CDR3 loop spans 16 amino acids. The V segment lost 2 bases and the J segment 7 bases; nucleotides outside the gene matches: 12. Germline V gives CDR1 SGDLS, CDR2 YYNGEE. The CDR3 is CASSVTPEDRGSGYTF. Here the CDR3 DNA reads TGTGCCAGCAGCGTCACTCCGGAGGACAGGGGTTCTGGCTACACCTTC.

This clone was seen a handful of times. The chain links TRBV28 to TRBJ2-7; tentatively, D is TRBD1 (5 bases). The CDR3 is 13 residues long. Deletions cut 5 bases from V and 2 bases from J, with 10 bases between. Per the germline V gene, CDR1 is MDHEN and CDR2 is SYDVKM. CDR3 sequence: CASSVQVPYEQYF. The CDR3, as DNA: TGTGCCAGCAGTGTACAGGTTCCCTACGAGCAGTACTTC.

This chain joins TRBV9 and TRBJ1-6, with D hard to call. Germline V lookup: CDR1 SGDLS, CDR2 YYNGEE. Between the trimmed V and J ends, which lost 7 bases and 0 bases, there was a span of 14 bases. The CDR3 totals 16 residues. CDR3 coding DNA: TGTGCCAGCCACGGGCCCAGGAGCTCCTATAATTCACCCCTCCACTTT. As protein: CASHGPRSSYNSPLHF.

This rearrangement joins TRBV6-8 to TRBJ1-3; no firm D call. V was clipped by 6 bases and J by 2 bases, with 11 bases between them. CDR3 length: 14 amino acids. The germline V gene encodes CDR1 MNHGY and CDR2 SAAAGT. In DNA, the CDR3 is TGTGCCAGCAGGGAAGGTGGAACTGGAAACACCATATATTTT. It encodes CASREGGTGNTIYF.

V is TRBV28 and J is TRBJ1-1; 7 bases map to TRBD1. The CDR3 has 14 amino acids. The germline CDR1 and CDR2 sequences are MDHEN and SYDVKM. After removal of 8 bases from V and 4 bases from J, the junction contained 10 bases not matched to a gene. Here the CDR3 DNA reads TGTGCCAGCGAGATTACAGGGGATTCCACTGAAGCTTTCTTT. It encodes CASEITGDSTEAFF.

This clone was observed at least ten times. V usage is TRBV7-8 and J usage is TRBJ2-7; TRBD2 is a possible D gene (6 bases). The CDR3 loop spans 13 amino acids. Trimming pared 3 bases from V and 3 bases from J, leaving 9 bases between. Germline V gene data show CDR1 as SGHVS and CDR2 as FQNEAQ. CDR3 in amino acids: CASSFGGVYEQYF. The CDR3 nucleotides read TGTGCCAGCAGCTTCGGCGGGGTCTACGAGCAGTACTTC.

This clone has a handful of counts. V is TRBV23-1 and J is TRBJ2-5; D ambiguous. TRBV23-1 is an ORF for which the function is uncertain. The CDR3 consists of 13 residues. Trimming removed 6 bases from V and 5 bases from J, with 13 bases in between. In nucleotides, the CDR3 is TGCGCCAGCAGCTTGAGAACGCGGGAGACCCAGTACTTC. Amino acid sequence: CASSLRTRETQYF.

The genes are TRBV19 and TRBJ2-3; D possibly uses TRBD1 or TRBD2 (6 bases each). The CDR3 runs to 17 residues. The V gene lost 3 bases and the J gene lost 3 bases, with 19 bases spanning the gap. In germline, CDR1 is LNHDA, CDR2 SQIVND (reference sequence). In DNA form, the CDR3 reads TGTGCCAGTAGTATGGGTTCGGGGGCTGATGGGACAGATACGCAGTATTTT. The encoded protein is CASSMGSGADGTDTQYF.

The J gene is TRBJ1-1, the V gene TRBV14; no firm D call. Trimming removed 1 base from V and 11 bases from J, with 17 bases in between. This CDR3 is built from 14 residues. Per the germline V gene, CDR1 is SGHDN and CDR2 is FVKESK. The CDR3 protein is CASSQGTFFLDAFF. In nucleotides, the CDR3 is TGTGCCAGCAGCCAAGGCACATTTTTTTTGGATGCTTTCTTT.

The chain joins TRBV28 to TRBJ2-5; 10 bases align to TRBD2. The V gene end was trimmed by 5 bases and the J gene end by 5 bases; junction bases not matched to a gene: 11. The CDR3 length is 16 residues. Looked up from germline, CDR1 is MDHEN and CDR2 is SYDVKM. CDR3 in amino acids: CASSPGTAGGYETQYF. CDR3 bases: TGTGCCAGCAGTCCCGGGACAGCGGGAGGGTATGAGACCCAGTACTTC.

This clone was counted between two and nine times. The chain carries TRBV9 and TRBJ1-1; a weak D match, TRBD1 (5 bases). Trimming took off 5 bases at V and 3 bases at J, with 14 bases between the two ends. Germline V gene sequence: CDR1 SGDLS, CDR2 YYNGEE. CDR3 size: 14 residues. The CDR3 nucleotides read TGTGCCAGCAGTGAAGGTGGGGGATACACTGAAGCTTTCTTT. This sequence encodes CASSEGGGYTEAFF. The full variable domain, rest sourced from reference TRBV9 and TRBJ1-1, is DSGVTQTPKHLITATGQRVTLRCSPRSGDLSVYWYQQSLDQGLQFLIQYYNGEERAKGNILERFSAQQFPDLHSELNLSSLELGDSALYFCASSEGGGYTEAFFGQGTRLTVV.

The chain has TRBV9 and TRBJ2-1; unclear D gene. The CDR3 spans 13 residues. Trimming shortened V by 6 bases and J by 5 bases, and 12 bases separated the two germline ends. The germline V gene has CDR1 SGDLS and CDR2 YYNGEE. DNA for the CDR3: TGTGCCAGCAACCTAAAACATAACAATGAGCAGTTCTTC. This translates into CASNLKHNNEQFF.

The V and J genes are TRBV11-3 and TRBJ2-1, with D perhaps matching TRBD2 (5 bases). There are 15 residues in the CDR3. Germline assignment: CDR1 SGHNT and CDR2 YENEEA. V was pared by 2 bases and J by 1 base, with 9 bases between. The CDR3 region is CASSLQSGSYNEQFF. CDR3 nucleotide sequence: TGTGCCAGCAGCTTACAGAGCGGTTCCTACAATGAGCAGTTCTTC.

The chain couples TRBV28 to TRBJ1-2, with D perhaps TRBD1 (6 bases). This CDR3 is 14 amino acids long. The V end was cut by 5 bases, the J end by 3 bases, with 13 bases between. Germline V CDR1 and CDR2: MDHEN, SYDVKM. CDR3 bases: TGTGCCAGCAGTCCCCCCCAGGGGTACTATGGCTACACCTTC. Translating it yields CASSPPQGYYGYTF.

In its sample, this clone was seen a few times. The chain links TRBV4-1 to TRBJ2-2; D is unresolved. This CDR3 is built from 16 residues. Trimming pared 0 bases from V and 0 bases from J, leaving 8 bases between. From germline, CDR1 is MGHRA and CDR2 YSYEKL. For the CDR3, the DNA is TGCGCCAGCAGCCAAGATACGCCAGCGAACACCGGGGAGCTGTTTTTT. Its translation: CASSQDTPANTGELFF.

V and J are TRBV19 and TRBJ2-4, with D unresolved. The CDR3 totals 15 residues. Trimming shortened V by 5 bases and J by 5 bases, and 16 bases separated the two germline ends. Germline lookup yields CDR1 LNHDA and CDR2 SQIVND (reference sequence). CDR3: CASSQETSLQNIQYF. The DNA of the CDR3 is TGTGCCAGTAGTCAGGAGACCTCCCTCCAAAACATTCAGTACTTC.

The rearrangement links TRBV11-3 to TRBJ2-7; possible D gene TRBD2, 7 bases. The V gene's germline CDR1 is SGHNT and CDR2 YENEEA. The CDR3 runs to 14 residues. V lost 6 bases, J lost 3 bases, and 15 bases lay in between. The CDR3 loop reads CASSKGGAYYEQYF. CDR3 DNA: TGTGCCAGCAGTAAAGGGGGGGCCTACTACGAGCAGTACTTC.

This chain links TRBV29-1 with TRBJ1-1, with D unclear. CDR1 is SQVTM and CDR2 is ANQGSEA in the germline V gene. Trimming shortened V by 4 bases and J by 6 bases, and 15 bases separated the two germline ends. CDR3 length equals 13 residues. CDR3 residues: CSVGLKSGAEAFF. The CDR3 nucleotides are TGCAGCGTTGGCCTCAAGAGCGGTGCTGAAGCTTTCTTT.

The V call is TRBV6-8, the J call TRBJ2-3; D possibly corresponds to TRBD2 (5 bases). There are 15 residues in the CDR3. V dropped 2 bases and J dropped 0 bases, with 9 bases sitting between them. Germline CDR1 is MNHGY and CDR2 is SAAAGT. The CDR3 sequence is CASSYSGASTDTQYF. The CDR3 bases are TGTGCCAGCAGTTACAGCGGAGCTAGCACAGATACGCAGTATTTT.

This clone was seen only a few times. The chain is built from TRBV9 and TRBJ2-6; D may be TRBD1 (5 bases). There are 14 residues in the CDR3. Germline-derived CDR1 and CDR2 are SGDLS and YYNGEE. V was cut by 4 bases and J by 6 bases, with 11 bases left in between. CDR3 DNA: TGTGCCAGCAGCCCCACACAGGAGGCCAACGTCCTGACTTTC. Its protein product is CASSPTQEANVLTF.

This clone has only a few counts. The chain carries TRBV28 and TRBJ2-5; 10 bases align to TRBD1. Trimming removed 3 bases from V and 1 base from J; junction bases left unmatched: 5. There are 16 residues in the CDR3. Germline assignment: CDR1 MDHEN and CDR2 SYDVKM. CDR3 protein: CASSFKGTGAQETQYF. The CDR3 DNA reads as TGTGCCAGCAGTTTCAAGGGGACAGGGGCCCAAGAGACCCAGTACTTC. The variable domain in full, completed from reference TRBV28 and TRBJ2-5, reads DVKVTQSSRYLVKRTGEKVFLECVQDMDHENMFWYRQDPGLGLRLIYFSYDVKMKEKGDIPEGYSVSREKKERFSLILESASTNQTSMYLCASSFKGTGAQETQYFGPGTRLLVL.